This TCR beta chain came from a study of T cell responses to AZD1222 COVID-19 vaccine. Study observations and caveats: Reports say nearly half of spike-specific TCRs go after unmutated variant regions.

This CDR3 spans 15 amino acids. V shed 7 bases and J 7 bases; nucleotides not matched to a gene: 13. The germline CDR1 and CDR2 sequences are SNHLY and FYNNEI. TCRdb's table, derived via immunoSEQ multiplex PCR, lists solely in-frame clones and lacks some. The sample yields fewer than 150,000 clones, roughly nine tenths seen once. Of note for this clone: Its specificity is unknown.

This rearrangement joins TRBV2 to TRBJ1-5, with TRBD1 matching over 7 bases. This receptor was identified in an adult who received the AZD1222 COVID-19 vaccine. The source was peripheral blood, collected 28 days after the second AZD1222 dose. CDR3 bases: TGTGCCAGCACCCTAGGGGGCGGGGTCGGCCAGCCCCAGCATTTT. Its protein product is CASTLGGGVGQPQHF.